This T cell receptor (beta chain) is from a study of T cell clonality in common variable immunodeficiency. Overall study results and limits: Fewer TCRbeta clones were shared among CVID subjects than controls.

Caucasian heritage predominated among both patients and controls. Sequencing used immunoSEQ multiplex PCR; TCRdb keeps in-frame clones, though not all of them. This sample carries about 34,000 clones and no singletons, and under 3% goes to the top ten. This clone was recorded many times. The target antigen is unknown. The TCR originated in a person between 18 and 75 years old in good health. The source material was peripheral blood mononuclear cells.

Here the CDR3 reads CASSLGLLEYEQYF. CDR3 DNA (partial): TGTGCCAGCAGCTTAGGACTTTTAGAATACGAG. J is TRBJ2-7 and V is TRBV7-2; the D is unclear. The read comes to an end 3 residues before the CDR3 does, leaving the germline J gene to fill in the end. Germline assignment: CDR1 SGHTA and CDR2 FQGNSA. The CDR3 loop spans 14 amino acids. Between the trimmed V and J ends, which lost 1 base and 4 bases, there was a span of 11 bases.